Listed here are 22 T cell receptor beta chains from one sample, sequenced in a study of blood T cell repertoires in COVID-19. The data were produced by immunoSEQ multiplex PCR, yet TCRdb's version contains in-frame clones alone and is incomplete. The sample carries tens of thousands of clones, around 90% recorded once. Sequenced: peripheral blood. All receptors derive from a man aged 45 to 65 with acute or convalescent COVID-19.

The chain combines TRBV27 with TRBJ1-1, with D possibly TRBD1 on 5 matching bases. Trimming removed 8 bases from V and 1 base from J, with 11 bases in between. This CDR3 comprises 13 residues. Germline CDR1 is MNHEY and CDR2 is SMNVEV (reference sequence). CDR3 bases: TGTGCCAGCCCGGGGACTCCGAACACTGAAGCTTTCTTT. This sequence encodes CASPGTPNTEAFF.

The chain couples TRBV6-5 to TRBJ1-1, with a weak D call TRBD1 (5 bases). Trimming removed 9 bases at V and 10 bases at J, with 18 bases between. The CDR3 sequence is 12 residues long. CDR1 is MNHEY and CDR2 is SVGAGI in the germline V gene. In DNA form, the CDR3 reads TGTGCCAGTTCGGACACCCCAAAGCGAGCTTTCTTT. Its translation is CASSDTPKRAFF.

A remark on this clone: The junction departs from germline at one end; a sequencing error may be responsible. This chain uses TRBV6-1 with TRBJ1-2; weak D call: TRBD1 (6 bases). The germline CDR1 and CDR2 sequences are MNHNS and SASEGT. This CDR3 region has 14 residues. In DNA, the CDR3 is TGTGCCACCAGTGAACGGGGGGCGGAGTATGGCTACACCTTC. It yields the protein CATSERGAEYGYTF.

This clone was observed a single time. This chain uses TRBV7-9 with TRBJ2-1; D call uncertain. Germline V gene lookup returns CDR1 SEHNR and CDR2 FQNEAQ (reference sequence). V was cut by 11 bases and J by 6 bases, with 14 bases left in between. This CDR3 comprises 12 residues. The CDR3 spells CADTPPGNEQFF. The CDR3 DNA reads TGTGCCGATACCCCCCCAGGCAATGAGCAGTTCTTC.

In DNA form, the CDR3 reads TGTGCCAGTAGTAGTCTTTCAAACAGGGAGTCCTACAATGAGCAGTTCTTC. Translated: CASSSLSNRESYNEQFF. V and J are TRBV19 and TRBJ2-1, with D possibly being TRBD1 (6 bases). Between the trimmed V and J ends, which lost 4 bases and 1 base, there was a span of 17 bases. The V gene's germline CDR1 is LNHDA and CDR2 SQIVND (reference sequence). CDR3 length: 17 amino acids.

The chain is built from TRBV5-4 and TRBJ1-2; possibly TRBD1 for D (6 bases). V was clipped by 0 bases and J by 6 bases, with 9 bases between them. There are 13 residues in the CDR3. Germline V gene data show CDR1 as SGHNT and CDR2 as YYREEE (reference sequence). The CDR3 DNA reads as TGTGCCAGCAGCTTGGCAGGGGTCCATGGCTACACCTTC. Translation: CASSLAGVHGYTF.

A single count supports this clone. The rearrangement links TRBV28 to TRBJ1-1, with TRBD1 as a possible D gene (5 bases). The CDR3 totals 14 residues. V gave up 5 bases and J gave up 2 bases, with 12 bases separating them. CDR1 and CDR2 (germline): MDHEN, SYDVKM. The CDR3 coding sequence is TGTGCCAGCAGTCCGTGGGACTTTAACACTGAAGCTTTCTTT. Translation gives CASSPWDFNTEAFF. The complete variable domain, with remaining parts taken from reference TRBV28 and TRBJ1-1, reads DVKVTQSSRYLVKRTGEKVFLECVQDMDHENMFWYRQDPGLGLRLIYFSYDVKMKEKGDIPEGYSVSREKKERFSLILESASTNQTSMYLCASSPWDFNTEAFFGQGTRLTVV.

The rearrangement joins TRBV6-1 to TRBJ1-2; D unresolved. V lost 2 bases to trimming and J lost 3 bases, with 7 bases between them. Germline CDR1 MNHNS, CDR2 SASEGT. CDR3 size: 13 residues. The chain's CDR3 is CASSETRDYGYTF. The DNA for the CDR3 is TGTGCCAGCAGTGAAACGAGGGACTATGGCTACACCTTC.

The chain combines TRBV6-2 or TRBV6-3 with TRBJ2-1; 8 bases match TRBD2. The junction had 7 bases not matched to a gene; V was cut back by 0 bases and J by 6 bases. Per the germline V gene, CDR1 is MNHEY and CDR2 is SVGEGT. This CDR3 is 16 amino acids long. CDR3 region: CASSYSGGTRGNEQFF. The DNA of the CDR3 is TGTGCCAGCAGTTACTCGGGGGGGACTAGGGGCAATGAGCAGTTCTTC.

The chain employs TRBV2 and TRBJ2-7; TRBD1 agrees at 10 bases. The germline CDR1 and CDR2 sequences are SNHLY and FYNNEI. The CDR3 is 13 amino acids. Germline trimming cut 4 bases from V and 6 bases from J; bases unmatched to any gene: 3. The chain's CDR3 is CASSGQGAVEQYF. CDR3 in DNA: TGTGCCAGCAGTGGACAGGGGGCGGTCGAGCAGTACTTC.

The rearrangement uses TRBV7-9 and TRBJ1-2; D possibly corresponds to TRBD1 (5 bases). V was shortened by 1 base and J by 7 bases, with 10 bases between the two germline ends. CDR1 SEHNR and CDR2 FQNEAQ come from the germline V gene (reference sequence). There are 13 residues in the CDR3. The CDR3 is CASSLVTEAGYTF. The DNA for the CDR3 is TGTGCCAGCAGCTTAGTGACAGAAGCTGGCTACACCTTC.

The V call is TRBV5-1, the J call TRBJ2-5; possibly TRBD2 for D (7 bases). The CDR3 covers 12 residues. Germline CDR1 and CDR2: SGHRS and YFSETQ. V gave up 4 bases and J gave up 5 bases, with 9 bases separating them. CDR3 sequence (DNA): TGCGCCAGCAGCAGGGGGGGTGAGACCCAGTACTTC. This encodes CASSRGGETQYF. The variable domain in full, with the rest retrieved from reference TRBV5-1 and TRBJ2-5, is KAGVTQTPRYLIKTRGQQVTLSCSPISGHRSVSWYQQTPGQGLQFLFEYFSETQRNKGNFPGRFSGRQFSNSRSEMNVSTLELGDSALYLCASSRGGETQYFGPGTRLLVL.

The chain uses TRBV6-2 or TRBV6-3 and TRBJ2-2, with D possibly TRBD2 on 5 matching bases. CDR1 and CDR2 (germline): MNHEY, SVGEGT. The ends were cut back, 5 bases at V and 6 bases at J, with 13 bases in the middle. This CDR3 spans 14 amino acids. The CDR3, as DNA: TGTGCCAGCAGTCCCGGAGGTTTAGCCGGGGAGCTGTTTTTT. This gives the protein CASSPGGLAGELFF.

CDR3 residues: CASTPAGQLNQPQHF. The CDR3 DNA follows: TGTGCCAGCACCCCTGCTGGACAGCTGAATCAGCCCCAGCATTTT. The chain combines TRBV28 with TRBJ1-5, with D possibly matching TRBD1 (6 bases). V was pared by 7 bases and J by 4 bases, with 17 bases between. Per the germline V gene, CDR1 is MDHEN and CDR2 is SYDVKM. The CDR3 extends over 15 amino acids.

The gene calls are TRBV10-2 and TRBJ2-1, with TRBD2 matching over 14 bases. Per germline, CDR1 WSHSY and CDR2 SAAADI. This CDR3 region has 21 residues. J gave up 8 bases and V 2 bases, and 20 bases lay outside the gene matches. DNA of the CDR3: TGCGCCAGCAGTGAGAATGTGACGGGACTAGCGGGAGTAGGGTTTATAGATGAGCAGTTCTTC. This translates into CASSENVTGLAGVGFIDEQFF.

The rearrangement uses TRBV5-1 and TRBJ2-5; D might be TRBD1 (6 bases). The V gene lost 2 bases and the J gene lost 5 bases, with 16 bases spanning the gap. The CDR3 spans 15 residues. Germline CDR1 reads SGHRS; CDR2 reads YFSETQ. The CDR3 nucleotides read TGCGCCAGCAGCTTTATGGACAGAGCAAGGGAGACCCAGTACTTC. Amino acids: CASSFMDRARETQYF.

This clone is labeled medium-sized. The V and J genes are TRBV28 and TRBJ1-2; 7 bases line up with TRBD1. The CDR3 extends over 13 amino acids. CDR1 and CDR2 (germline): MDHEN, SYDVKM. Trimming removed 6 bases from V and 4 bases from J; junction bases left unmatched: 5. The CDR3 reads CASSLTGIYGYTF. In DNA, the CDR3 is TGTGCCAGCAGCCTGACAGGGATCTATGGCTACACCTTC.

In nucleotides, the CDR3 is TGTGCCAGCAGTTACGGGGCAGGAAGCACAGATACGCAGTATTTT. Amino acids: CASSYGAGSTDTQYF. This chain links TRBV6-5 with TRBJ2-3; possibly TRBD1 for D (5 bases). The ends were cut back, 2 bases at V and 0 bases at J, with 9 bases in the middle. Germline CDR1 MNHEY, CDR2 SVGAGI. This CDR3 contains 15 residues.

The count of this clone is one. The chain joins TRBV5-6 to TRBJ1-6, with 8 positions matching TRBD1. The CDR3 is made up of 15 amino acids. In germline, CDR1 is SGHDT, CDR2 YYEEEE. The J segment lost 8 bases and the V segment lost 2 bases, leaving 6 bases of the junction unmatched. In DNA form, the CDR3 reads TGTGCCAGCAGCTTTAGACAGGGGTTTTATTCACCCCTCCACTTT. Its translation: CASSFRQGFYSPLHF.

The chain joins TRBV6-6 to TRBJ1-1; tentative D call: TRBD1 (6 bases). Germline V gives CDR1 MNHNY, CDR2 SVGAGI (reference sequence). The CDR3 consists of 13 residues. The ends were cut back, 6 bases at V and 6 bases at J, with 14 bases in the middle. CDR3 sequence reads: CASRQTGPPEAFF. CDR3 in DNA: TGTGCCAGCAGACAAACAGGGCCCCCTGAAGCTTTCTTT.

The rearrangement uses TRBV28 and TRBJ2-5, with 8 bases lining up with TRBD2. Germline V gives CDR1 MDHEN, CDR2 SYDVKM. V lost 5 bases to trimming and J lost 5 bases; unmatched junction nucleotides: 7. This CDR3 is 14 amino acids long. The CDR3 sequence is CASSVAGQGETQYF. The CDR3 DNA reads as TGTGCCAGCAGTGTAGCGGGGCAGGGGGAGACCCAGTACTTC.

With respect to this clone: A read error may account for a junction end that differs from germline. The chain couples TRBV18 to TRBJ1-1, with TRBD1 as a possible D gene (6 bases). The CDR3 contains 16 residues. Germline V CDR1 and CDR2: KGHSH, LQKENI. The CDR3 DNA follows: TGTGCCAGCTCATCACCCCTGGGGGCCGGGAACACTGAAGCTTTCTTT. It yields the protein CASSSPLGAGNTEAFF.